The entry that follows covers one T cell receptor beta chain sequence. The antigen is unknown. Germline CDR1 SNHLY, CDR2 FYNNEI. V was pared by 4 bases and J by 2 bases, with 8 bases between. CDR3 length equals 13 residues. The time point: blood 2 weeks post-SBRT. Described treatment: 15 Gy SBRT to primary tumor, nephrectomy 4 weeks later. Blood was sampled at baseline, 2 weeks and 4 weeks after SBRT. The patient's renal cell carcinoma had clear cell pathology. The entry originates in a study of radiation and T cells in renal cell carcinoma. The overall study: Nephrectomy followed 15 Gy stereotactic body radiation by 4 weeks.

Findings and limits, study-wide: In blood, top tumor clones expanded by 2 weeks, shrinking by 4.

Sequenced by immunoSEQ multiplex PCR; TCRdb stores in-frame clones only, minus some. This table has 100,000 to 150,000 clones, about 81% appearing once. The sequence was obtained from a woman aged 60-70 years with renal cell carcinoma. The gene calls are TRBV2 and TRBJ2-5; D gene unclear. The starting material was blood, obtained from a patient whose treatment included radiotherapy and nephrectomy. DNA of the CDR3: TGTGCCAGCAGTGGTCGAGGACAAGAGACCCAGTACTTC. It codes for CASSGRGQETQYF.